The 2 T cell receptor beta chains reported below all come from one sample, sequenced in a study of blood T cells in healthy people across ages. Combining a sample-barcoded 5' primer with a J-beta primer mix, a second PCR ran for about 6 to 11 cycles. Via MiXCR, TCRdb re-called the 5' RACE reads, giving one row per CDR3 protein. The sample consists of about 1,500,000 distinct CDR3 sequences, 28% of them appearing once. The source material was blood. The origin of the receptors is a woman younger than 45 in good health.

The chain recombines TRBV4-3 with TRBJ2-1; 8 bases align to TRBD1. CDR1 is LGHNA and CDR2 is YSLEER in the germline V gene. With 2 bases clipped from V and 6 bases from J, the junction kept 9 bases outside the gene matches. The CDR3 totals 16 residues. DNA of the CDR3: TGCGCCAGCAGCCAACACCTCTCGGACAGGGCCAATGAGCAGTTCTTC. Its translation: CASSQHLSDRANEQFF.

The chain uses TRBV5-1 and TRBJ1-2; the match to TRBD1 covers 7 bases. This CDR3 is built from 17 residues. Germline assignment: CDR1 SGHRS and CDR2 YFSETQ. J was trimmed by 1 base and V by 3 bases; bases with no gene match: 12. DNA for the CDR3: TGCGCCAGCAGCTCTTCCCTGGGACAGCTATTTAACTATGGCTACACCTTC. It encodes CASSSSLGQLFNYGYTF. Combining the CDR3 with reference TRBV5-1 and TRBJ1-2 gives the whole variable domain KAGVTQTPRYLIKTRGQQVTLSCSPISGHRSVSWYQQTPGQGLQFLFEYFSETQRNKGNFPGRFSGRQFSNSRSEMNVSTLELGDSALYLCASSSSLGQLFNYGYTFGSGTRLTVV.